This is a list of T cell receptor beta chains from one sample in a study of blood T cell repertoires in COVID-19. Sequencing used immunoSEQ multiplex PCR; TCRdb keeps in-frame clones, though not all of them. The sample consists of roughly 280,000 clones, 85% to 90% of them appearing once. Sequenced material: PBMCs or T cells enriched from blood (not recorded which). These receptor sequences come from a woman in her twenties or thirties with acute COVID-19. Each CDR3 is given with its conserved first and last residue. Fields, in order: V gene, J gene, clone size, D gene, CDR3 length, CDR3 DNA, CDR3 protein. D genes are given only for firm matches. Clone size is stated in some rows and not others, as once, few, many or a class when expanded.

V: TRBV27
J: TRBJ1-2
size: few
D: TRBD1
length: 14
DNA: TGTGCCAGCAGTTTGAACAGGGGAAGCTATGGCTACACCTTC
CDR3: CASSLNRGSYGYTF

V: TRBV27
J: TRBJ1-6
size: NA
D: NA
length: 15
DNA: TGTGCCAGCAGGATCGAAGGACAGAATAATTCACCCCTCCACTTT
CDR3: CASRIEGQNNSPLHF

V: TRBV15
J: TRBJ2-7
size: NA
D: NA
length: 14
DNA: TGTGCCACCAGCAGAGACGAGATACCCTACGAGCAGTACTTC
CDR3: CATSRDEIPYEQYF

V: TRBV29-1
J: TRBJ1-2
size: NA
D: NA
length: 11
DNA: TGCAGCGTTGAAACCAGGGATGGCTACACCTTC
CDR3: CSVETRDGYTF

V: TRBV5-1
J: TRBJ2-1
size: NA
D: NA
length: 12
DNA: TGCGCCAGCAAATGGGGGGACCATGAGCAGTTCTTC
CDR3: CASKWGDHEQFF

V: TRBV19
J: TRBJ2-3
size: few
D: TRBD2
length: 17
DNA: TGTGCCAGTAGTATAGACAGGACTAGCGGAGCCGGAGATACGCAGTATTTT
CDR3: CASSIDRTSGAGDTQYF

V: TRBV5-1
J: TRBJ1-1
size: NA
D: TRBD1
length: 13
DNA: TGCGCCAGCAGCTTGACCGGGACAGCTGAAGCTTTCTTT
CDR3: CASSLTGTAEAFF

V: TRBV18
J: TRBJ1-1
size: NA
D: NA
length: 15
DNA: TGTGCCAGCTCACCGGGGAGTGATCTGACACATGAAGCTTTCTTT
CDR3: CASSPGSDLTHEAFF

V: TRBV15
J: TRBJ2-7
size: NA
D: TRBD1
length: 14
DNA: TGTGCCACCAGCAGAGAAGGGACAGCCTACGAGCAGTACTTC
CDR3: CATSREGTAYEQYF

V: TRBV4-1
J: TRBJ1-1
size: few
D: NA
length: 16
DNA: TGCGCCAGCAGCCAAGAATGGTGGGGCGGGGGAACTGAAGCTTTCTTT
CDR3: CASSQEWWGGGTEAFF

V: TRBV5-1
J: TRBJ2-7
size: NA
D: NA
length: 16
DNA: TGCGCCAGCAGCTTAAGGACAGGCGGGGAATACTACGAGCAGTACTTC
CDR3: CASSLRTGGEYYEQYF

V: TRBV5-1
J: TRBJ1-4
size: NA
D: NA
length: 14
DNA: TGCGCCAGCAGCTTGGACGGGAGGGGCGAAAAACTGTTTTTT
CDR3: CASSLDGRGEKLFF

V: TRBV28
J: TRBJ1-2
size: NA
D: NA
length: 13
DNA: TGTGCCAGCAATACCGGGAACAACTATGGCTACACCTTC
CDR3: CASNTGNNYGYTF

V: TRBV27
J: TRBJ2-3
size: NA
D: NA
length: 15
DNA: TGTGCCAGCAGTTTACTCCGGTTAGGCACAGATACGCAGTATTTT
CDR3: CASSLLRLGTDTQYF

V: TRBV4-1
J: TRBJ1-6
size: NA
D: NA
length: 16
DNA: TGCGCCAGCAGCCAAGTCTCAGGGGCGGATAATTCACCCCTCCACTTT
CDR3: CASSQVSGADNSPLHF

V: TRBV27
J: TRBJ2-3
size: NA
D: TRBD2
length: 15
DNA: TGTGCCAGCAGTTTCGAGACTAGCGGGACAGATACGCAGTATTTT
CDR3: CASSFETSGTDTQYF

V: TRBV10-3
J: TRBJ1-1
size: NA
D: NA
length: 13
DNA: TGTGCCCTTGACCGCCAGGGAAACACTGAAGCTTTCTTT
CDR3: CALDRQGNTEAFF

V: TRBV10-1
J: TRBJ1-3
size: NA
D: NA
length: 12
DNA: TGCGCCAGCCGGGACCAGGGAGGCACCATATATTTT
CDR3: CASRDQGGTIYF

V: TRBV5-5
J: TRBJ1-5
size: NA
D: TRBD1
length: 15
DNA: TGTGCCAGCAGCTGGGGACAGTCGCTCAATCAGCCCCAGCATTTT
CDR3: CASSWGQSLNQPQHF

V: TRBV28
J: TRBJ2-6
size: NA
D: NA
length: 18
DNA: TGTGCCAGCAGTCGAGGTAGCGGTATACTCTCTGGGGCCAACGTCCTGACTTTC
CDR3: CASSRGSGILSGANVLTF

V: TRBV3-1/TRBV3-2
J: TRBJ2-1
size: NA
D: NA
length: 15
DNA: TGTGCCAGCAGCCAAGTACCAGGGGAGTATGGTGAGCAGTTCTTC
CDR3: CASSQVPGEYGEQFF

V: TRBV11-2
J: TRBJ2-7
size: NA
D: TRBD2
length: 14
DNA: TGTGCCAGCAGCTTGGTAGCGGGATCCTACGAGCAGTACTTC
CDR3: CASSLVAGSYEQYF

V: TRBV6-6
J: TRBJ2-1
size: NA
D: TRBD2
length: 13
DNA: TGTGCCAGCAGTTGGACTAGCGGGAATGAGCAGTTCTTC
CDR3: CASSWTSGNEQFF

V: TRBV9
J: TRBJ1-5
size: NA
D: NA
length: 15
DNA: TGTGCCAGCAGCGTAGGAGGGGGGGGAGGTCAGCCCCAGCATTTT
CDR3: CASSVGGGGGQPQHF

V: TRBV21-1
J: TRBJ1-6
size: NA
D: NA
length: 15
DNA: TGTGCCCCTCCCCCATGGGGGGACGAGGGATCACCCCTCCACTTT
CDR3: CAPPPWGDEGSPLHF

V: TRBV29-1
J: TRBJ2-1
size: NA
D: TRBD2
length: 14
DNA: TGCAGCGTTGTACCTGGACTAGAGGACGATGAGCAGTTCTTC
CDR3: CSVVPGLEDDEQFF

V: TRBV12-5
J: TRBJ2-2
size: NA
D: TRBD2
length: 17
DNA: TGTGCTAGTGCCAGCCGACTAGCGGGGCCAGGAACCGGGGAGCTGTTTTTT
CDR3: CASASRLAGPGTGELFF

V: TRBV19
J: TRBJ2-1
size: few
D: NA
length: 14
DNA: TGTGCCAGTTCCTTCGGGGGAGACTACAATGAGCAGTTCTTC
CDR3: CASSFGGDYNEQFF

V: TRBV19
J: TRBJ2-7
size: NA
D: NA
length: 13
DNA: TGTGCCAGTAGTATTGCTAGCGCCTACGAGCAGTACTTC
CDR3: CASSIASAYEQYF

V: TRBV19
J: TRBJ2-1
size: few
D: TRBD1
length: 14
DNA: TGTGCCAGTAGCCACGGGACAGCCTACAATGAGCAGTTCTTC
CDR3: CASSHGTAYNEQFF

V: TRBV5-1
J: TRBJ1-4
size: NA
D: NA
length: 13
DNA: TGCGCCAGCAGCGTGCAGGGGCGAGAAAAACTGTTTTTT
CDR3: CASSVQGREKLFF

V: TRBV19
J: TRBJ2-3
size: NA
D: TRBD1
length: 16
DNA: TGTGCCAGTAGTATATTACAGGGGGGACACACAGATACGCAGTATTTT
CDR3: CASSILQGGHTDTQYF

V: TRBV10-3
J: TRBJ2-1
size: NA
D: TRBD2
length: 15
DNA: TGTGCCATCAGTGAGGGACTAGCGGGATTCAATGAGCAGTTCTTC
CDR3: CAISEGLAGFNEQFF

V: TRBV5-5
J: TRBJ1-2
size: NA
D: NA
length: 14
DNA: TGTGCCAGCAGCTTGGCAACTGTTCCCTATGGCTACACCTTC
CDR3: CASSLATVPYGYTF

V: TRBV28
J: TRBJ1-6
size: NA
D: TRBD1
length: 15
DNA: TGTGCCAGCAGTTTAATGGGACAGGGGAATTCACCCCTCCACTTT
CDR3: CASSLMGQGNSPLHF

V: TRBV19
J: TRBJ1-5
size: NA
D: NA
length: 16
DNA: TGTGCCAGTAGTGGGTCGACTCAGGGGAACGGCTTGTCCCAGCATTTT
CDR3: CASSGSTQGNGLSQHF

V: TRBV7-2
J: TRBJ1-2
size: once
D: TRBD1
length: 15
DNA: TGTGCCAGCAGCTTATACGGACAGGGGAAGGATGGCTACACCTTC
CDR3: CASSLYGQGKDGYTF

V: TRBV27
J: TRBJ2-1
size: NA
D: TRBD2
length: 15
DNA: TGTGCCAGCAGCCAAGTAGCGGGAGCATCCAATGAGCAGTTCTTC
CDR3: CASSQVAGASNEQFF

V: TRBV5-5
J: TRBJ2-7
size: few
D: TRBD2
length: 17
DNA: TGTGCCAGCAGCTTGCTAGCGGGAGGCTCTAATTATTACGAGCAGTACTTC
CDR3: CASSLLAGGSNYYEQYF

V: TRBV30
J: TRBJ2-5
size: NA
D: TRBD2
length: 12
DNA: TGTGCCTTATCGACTAGCAAAGAGACCCAGTACTTC
CDR3: CALSTSKETQYF

V: TRBV5-4
J: TRBJ1-2
size: once
D: NA
length: 13
DNA: TGTGCCAGCAGCCCGGCGGCAGGGTATGGCTACACCTTC
CDR3: CASSPAAGYGYTF

V: TRBV20-1
J: TRBJ2-3
size: NA
D: NA
length: 14
DNA: TGCAGTGCTAGTCGGCAGCCCGGGTCAGATACGCAGTATTTT
CDR3: CSASRQPGSDTQYF

V: TRBV9
J: TRBJ2-1
size: once
D: TRBD2
length: 17
DNA: TGTGCCAGCAGCGTAGTGGCGGGAGAGTCCGGGTTGAATGAGCAGTTCTTC
CDR3: CASSVVAGESGLNEQFF

V: TRBV4-3
J: TRBJ2-3
size: NA
D: NA
length: 15
DNA: TGCGCCAGCAGCCAAGTCAGCGGGCTCACAGATACGCAGTATTTT
CDR3: CASSQVSGLTDTQYF

V: TRBV19
J: TRBJ2-5
size: NA
D: NA
length: 14
DNA: TGTGCCAGTAGTATACCTAGCGCCGCGGAGACCCAGTACTTC
CDR3: CASSIPSAAETQYF

V: TRBV28
J: TRBJ2-2
size: NA
D: NA
length: 12
DNA: TGTGCCAGCAGTTTTCTAGCCGGGGAGCTGTTTTTT
CDR3: CASSFLAGELFF

V: TRBV19
J: TRBJ2-1
size: NA
D: TRBD2
length: 14
DNA: TGTGCCAGTACCAATGCGGCGGGGGGCTATGAGCAGTTCTTC
CDR3: CASTNAAGGYEQFF

V: TRBV27
J: TRBJ2-2
size: NA
D: NA
length: 14
DNA: TGTGCCAGCAGTTTACGTAGAAACACCGGGGAGCTGTTTTTT
CDR3: CASSLRRNTGELFF

V: TRBV29-1
J: TRBJ1-4
size: NA
D: TRBD1
length: 14
DNA: TGCAGCGTTGGGGAAGCAGGGGGAGATGAAAAACTGTTTTTT
CDR3: CSVGEAGGDEKLFF

V: TRBV28
J: TRBJ2-2
size: NA
D: TRBD2
length: 14
DNA: TGTGCCAGCACTGGCGGGGGGGCCCCCGGGGAGCTGTTTTTT
CDR3: CASTGGGAPGELFF

V: TRBV11-2
J: TRBJ1-6
size: few
D: TRBD1
length: 15
DNA: TGTGCCAGCAGCCCCTCCGGGACAGGTGATTCACCCCTCCACTTT
CDR3: CASSPSGTGDSPLHF

V: TRBV11-3
J: TRBJ2-3
size: NA
D: TRBD2
length: 14
DNA: TGTGCCAGCAGCCCAGGACTAGTGACAGATACGCAGTATTTT
CDR3: CASSPGLVTDTQYF

V: TRBV24-1
J: TRBJ1-5
size: NA
D: TRBD1
length: 13
DNA: TGTGCCACCAGTGAGACAGGGGATCAGCCCCAGCATTTT
CDR3: CATSETGDQPQHF

V: TRBV12-3/TRBV12-4
J: TRBJ1-1
size: NA
D: NA
length: 13
DNA: TGTGCCAGCAGTTTATACAGGGCAACTGAAGCTTTCTTT
CDR3: CASSLYRATEAFF

V: TRBV19
J: TRBJ2-7
size: NA
D: TRBD1
length: 13
DNA: TGTGCCAGTAGTTCACTACAGGGGTACGAGCAGTACTTC
CDR3: CASSSLQGYEQYF

V: TRBV2
J: TRBJ2-7
size: NA
D: NA
length: 15
DNA: TGTGCCAGTAACCTAAGGGAGTCTCGGTCCTACGAGCAGTACTTC
CDR3: CASNLRESRSYEQYF

V: TRBV5-1
J: TRBJ1-3
size: NA
D: NA
length: 14
DNA: TGCGCCAGCAGCCCGGGGAGCTCTGGAAACACCATATATTTT
CDR3: CASSPGSSGNTIYF

V: TRBV28
J: TRBJ2-7
size: NA
D: NA
length: 13
DNA: TGTGCCAGCAGCTTCCTCGGGGACTACGAGCAGTACTTC
CDR3: CASSFLGDYEQYF

V: TRBV5-6
J: TRBJ2-1
size: once
D: TRBD2
length: 14
DNA: TGTGCCAGCAGCTCGTTGGATCCGGGAGGAGAGCAGTTCTTC
CDR3: CASSSLDPGGEQFF

V: TRBV6-2/TRBV6-3
J: TRBJ2-2
size: NA
D: TRBD1
length: 16
DNA: TGTGCCAGCAGTCCAACCGGGACAGGCGCCACCGGGGAGCTGTTTTTT
CDR3: CASSPTGTGATGELFF